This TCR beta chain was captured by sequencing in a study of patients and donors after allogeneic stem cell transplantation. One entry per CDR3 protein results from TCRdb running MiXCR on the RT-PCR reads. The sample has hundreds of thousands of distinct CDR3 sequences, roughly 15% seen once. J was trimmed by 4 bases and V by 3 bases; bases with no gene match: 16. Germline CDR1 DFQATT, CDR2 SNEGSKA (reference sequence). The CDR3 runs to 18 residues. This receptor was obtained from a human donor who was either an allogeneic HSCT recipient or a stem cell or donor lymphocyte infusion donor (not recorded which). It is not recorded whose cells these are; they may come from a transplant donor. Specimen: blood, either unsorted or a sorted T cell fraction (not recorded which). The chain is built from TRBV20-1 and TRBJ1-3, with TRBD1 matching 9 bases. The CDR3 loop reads CSASISGQGSLEGNTIYF. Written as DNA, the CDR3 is TGCAGTGCTAGCATTTCGGGACAGGGAAGTTTGGAGGGAAACACCATATATTTT.